Listed here are 13 T cell receptor beta chains from one sample, sequenced in a study of shared clonotypes between healthy human individuals. Profiled with immunoSEQ multiplex PCR; TCRdb holds only in-frame clones, not every one. The data show about 1 million clones, under 80% seen once. The sample consisted of memory CD4+ T cells sorted from blood. Subset denoted: CD45RA-negative fraction. The origin of the receptors is a man aged 18 to 30 in good health.

This rearrangement joins TRBV29-1 to TRBJ1-5, with D unclear. The CDR3 is 13 residues long. CDR1 is SQVTM, CDR2 ANQGSEA, per germline. V was trimmed by 6 bases and J by 2 bases, leaving 11 bases between them. The CDR3 DNA is TGCAGCGTCAGGAGCTCTGGCAATCAGCCCCAGCATTTT. The encoded protein is CSVRSSGNQPQHF. Combining the CDR3 with reference TRBV29-1 and TRBJ1-5 gives the whole variable domain SAVISQKPSRDICQRGTSLTIQCQVDSQVTMMFWYRQQPGQSLTLIATANQGSEATYESGFVIDKFPISRPNLTFSTLTVSNMSPEDSSIYLCSVRSSGNQPQHFGDGTRLSIL.

V and J are TRBV2 and TRBJ1-2; 7 nucleotides line up with TRBD1. Germline loops: CDR1 SNHLY, CDR2 FYNNEI. Losses at the gene ends were 4 bases for V and 7 bases for J; bases not matched to a gene: 15. The CDR3 has 16 residues. The DNA of the CDR3 is TGTGCCAGCAGTGTCACTCTAGGAACAGGGGTCGGTGGCTACACCTTC. This gives the protein CASSVTLGTGVGGYTF.

The rearrangement uses TRBV11-3 and TRBJ2-1; D is uncertain. Trimming left V 5 bases short and J 15 bases short, with 14 bases between. From germline, CDR1 is SGHNT and CDR2 YENEEA. CDR3 length: 11 residues. The DNA for the CDR3 is TGTGCCAGCAGCCTTTACCCAAAGGGGTTCTTC. Amino acid sequence: CASSLYPKGFF.

The CDR3: CASSPQDGHNEQFF. CDR3 nucleotides: TGTGCCAGCTCACCTCAGGACGGACACAATGAGCAGTTCTTC. This chain connects TRBV18 to TRBJ2-1; the D is unclear. Germline V gene data show CDR1 as KGHSH and CDR2 as LQKENI. There are 14 residues in the CDR3. Between the trimmed V and J ends, which lost 3 bases and 5 bases, there was a span of 11 bases.

The genes are TRBV5-6 and TRBJ2-3; 11 bases line up with TRBD2. CDR1 is SGHDT, CDR2 YYEEEE, per germline. Losses at the gene ends were 4 bases for V and 2 bases for J; bases not matched to a gene: 6. The CDR3 consists of 16 residues. CDR3: CASSQPGLAVTDTQYF. The CDR3 DNA reads TGTGCCAGCAGCCAACCGGGACTAGCGGTCACAGATACGCAGTATTTT.

The chain joins TRBV5-6 to TRBJ2-5; D remains unclear. Trimming removed 1 base at V and 7 bases at J, with 20 bases between. Per the germline V gene, CDR1 is SGHDT and CDR2 is YYEEEE. The CDR3 spans 16 residues. The CDR3 is CASSLRFGQSTGTQYF. DNA of the CDR3: TGTGCCAGCAGCTTGCGGTTTGGGCAGAGCACTGGGACCCAGTACTTC.

Regarding this clone: This may come from a read error, since a much larger clone is one base off. Other DNA sequences in the same sample also yield this CDR3. This rearrangement joins TRBV18 to TRBJ2-1; D assignment may be TRBD1 or TRBD2 (5 bases each). This CDR3 is built from 13 residues. Trimming stripped 0 bases from V and 6 bases from J, with 6 bases between. Germline V gives CDR1 KGHSH, CDR2 LQKENI. The CDR3 loop reads CASSPPGVNEQFF. The CDR3 DNA reads as TGTGCCAGCTCACCACCGGGGGTCAATGAGCAGTTCTTC.

V and J are TRBV6-6 and TRBJ1-2, with 7 nucleotides matching TRBD1. The CDR3 is 13 residues long. After removal of 4 bases from V and 8 bases from J, the junction contained 7 bases not matched to a gene. Germline CDR1 MNHNY, CDR2 SVGAGI (reference sequence). This chain's CDR3 is CASSSLTGRGYTF. CDR3 bases: TGTGCCAGCAGTTCATTGACAGGGCGAGGCTACACCTTC.

This sequence joins TRBV19 and TRBJ2-2; D is ambiguous. Trimming cost V 8 bases and J 6 bases, with 7 bases left between them. The CDR3 has 11 residues. Germline V lookup: CDR1 LNHDA, CDR2 SQIVND (reference sequence). The CDR3 bases are TGTGCCAGTGGCGGTGCCGGGGAGCTGTTTTTT. As protein: CASGGAGELFF.

V usage is TRBV10-1 and J usage is TRBJ1-1; D not certain. The germline V and J ends were trimmed by 7 bases and 2 bases, with 11 bases remaining between them. From germline, CDR1 is WNHNN and CDR2 SYGVQD (reference sequence). This CDR3 has 13 residues. The CDR3 is CASNRELNTEAFF. CDR3 nucleotide sequence: TGCGCCAGCAACCGGGAGCTCAACACTGAAGCTTTCTTT.

V and J are TRBV18 and TRBJ1-2, with D unresolved. The V gene's germline CDR1 is KGHSH and CDR2 LQKENI. CDR3 size: 15 residues. V lost 2 bases to trimming and J lost 0 bases, with 10 bases between them. The CDR3 loop is CASSPENRPNYGYTF. DNA of the CDR3: TGTGCCAGCTCACCAGAGAACAGACCTAACTATGGCTACACCTTC. The full variable domain, its missing parts supplied by reference TRBV18 and TRBJ1-2, is NAGVMQNPRHLVRRRGQEARLRCSPMKGHSHVYWYRQLPEEGLKFMVYLQKENIIDESGMPKERFSAEFPKEGPSILRIQQVVRGDSAAYFCASSPENRPNYGYTFGSGTRLTVV.

The chain combines TRBV9 with TRBJ2-5; D is perhaps TRBD2 (6 bases). CDR3 size: 15 residues. Germline V lookup: CDR1 SGDLS, CDR2 YYNGEE. Trimming cost V 3 bases and J 5 bases, with 17 bases left between them. CDR3 sequence reads: CASSASGWDWETQYF. The DNA of the CDR3 is TGTGCCAGCAGCGCAAGTGGGTGGGACTGGGAGACCCAGTACTTC.

The genes are TRBV18 and TRBJ2-5; weak D call: TRBD1 (6 bases). The V end was cut by 4 bases, the J end by 2 bases, with 17 bases between. Looked up from germline, CDR1 is KGHSH and CDR2 is LQKENI. CDR3 length: 16 residues. The CDR3 reads CASSHLRDTGQETQYF. The CDR3 region has the DNA TGTGCCAGCTCACATCTCCGGGACACCGGGCAAGAGACCCAGTACTTC. Supplemented by reference TRBV18 and TRBJ2-5, the full variable domain reads NAGVMQNPRHLVRRRGQEARLRCSPMKGHSHVYWYRQLPEEGLKFMVYLQKENIIDESGMPKERFSAEFPKEGPSILRIQQVVRGDSAAYFCASSHLRDTGQETQYFGPGTRLLVL.